This T cell receptor beta chain was found in a study of blood T cell repertoires in COVID-19. Study information: The United States, Italy and Spain were the sources of the acute and convalescent COVID-19 samples. In each case, the material was cDNA or gDNA derived from T cells, B-cell-depleted T cells, or PBMCs.

Original methodology: Nucleated cell counts were estimated from reference gene primer amplification. Libraries were prepared by immunoSEQ multiplex PCR; TCRdb keeps only in-frame clonotypes and omits some of them. V, J and clone size are those of that table, while D and trimming were read from the DNA. The sample lists 240,000 or so clones, roughly nine tenths seen once, with around 6.5% in the top ten. The table lists this clone with a count of one. J was trimmed by 4 bases and V by 0 bases; bases with no gene match: 4. The germline CDR1 and CDR2 sequences are GTSNPN and SVGIG (reference sequence). The CDR3 runs to 15 residues.

This chain connects TRBV30 to TRBJ1-3; 9 bases map to TRBD1. Sequencing used peripheral blood. The TCR comes from a man aged 60 to 69 with acute or convalescent COVID-19. The CDR3 region is CAWSVNRGPGNTIYF. CDR3 nucleotides: TGTGCCTGGAGTGTTAACAGGGGGCCCGGAAACACCATATATTTT.